This T cell receptor beta chain was identified during a study of control samples from healthy donors and cancer patients (dated by TCRdb to the early 2020s). The receptor library was made with the immunoSEQ multiplex PCR assay. Not all clones reach the TCRdb copy of this immuneACCESS table, which keeps in-frame sequences only. Checked studies attribute under half of the gap to unresolved V genes and leave the rest unexplained. Present in this sample are tens of thousands of clones, approximately 91% of which were seen just once. The ten largest clones represent more than 5% of the sample. Concerning this clone itself: Its antigen is unknown. There are no base qualities to consult, and no much larger clone falls within one base.

A distance of 14 bases separates the germline ends of V and J, which lose 6 bases and 3 bases respectively. The germline V gene specifies SQVTM as CDR1 and ANQGSEA as CDR2. The CDR3 runs 13 amino acids, cysteine and phenylalanine included. CDR3 DNA is the only sequence kept; it has 39 bases, read in frame from the first base. The sequenced sample consisted of blood. The chain is made from TRBV29-1 and TRBJ1-2; matching of 5 bases hints at TRBD1 as the D gene. This receptor was identified in a woman aged 45-59 years in good health. The sequence in DNA is TGCAGCGTAGGACCGGGGGGAGACTATGGCTACACCTTC. This gives the protein CSVGPGGDYGYTF.